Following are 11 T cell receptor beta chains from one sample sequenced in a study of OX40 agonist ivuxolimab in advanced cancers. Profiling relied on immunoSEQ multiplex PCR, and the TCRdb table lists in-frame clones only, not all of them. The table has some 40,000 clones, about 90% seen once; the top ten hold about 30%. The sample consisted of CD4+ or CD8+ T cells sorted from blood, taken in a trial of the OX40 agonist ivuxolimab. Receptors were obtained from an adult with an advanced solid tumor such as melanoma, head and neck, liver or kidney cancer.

DNA of the CDR3: TGTGCCAGCACCTCAATTTGGGACAGCTATGGCTACACCTTC. Translating gives CASTSIWDSYGYTF. The chain links TRBV27 to TRBJ1-2; TRBD1 aligns across 7 bases. The V gene end was trimmed by 7 bases and the J gene end by 4 bases; junction bases not matched to a gene: 9. The germline V gene encodes CDR1 MNHEY and CDR2 SMNVEV (reference sequence). CDR3 length: 14 residues.

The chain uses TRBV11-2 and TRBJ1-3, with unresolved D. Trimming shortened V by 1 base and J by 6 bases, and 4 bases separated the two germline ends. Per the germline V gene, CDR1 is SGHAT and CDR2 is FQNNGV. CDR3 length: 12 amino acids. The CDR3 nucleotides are TGTGCCAGCAGCTTAGGGGTAAACACCATATATTTT. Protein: CASSLGVNTIYF. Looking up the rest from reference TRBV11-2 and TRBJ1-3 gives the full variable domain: EAGVAQSPRYKIIEKRQSVAFWCNPISGHATLYWYQQILGQGPKLLIQFQNNGVVDDSQLPKDRFSAERLKGVDSTLKIQPAKLEDSAVYLCASSLGVNTIYFGEGSWLTVV.

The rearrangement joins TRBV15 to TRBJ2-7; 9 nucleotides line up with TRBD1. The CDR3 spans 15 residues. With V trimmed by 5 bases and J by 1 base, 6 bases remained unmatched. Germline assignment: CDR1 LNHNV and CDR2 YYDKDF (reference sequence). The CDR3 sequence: CATSPWTGASYEQYF. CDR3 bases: TGTGCCACCAGCCCTTGGACAGGGGCATCCTACGAGCAGTACTTC.

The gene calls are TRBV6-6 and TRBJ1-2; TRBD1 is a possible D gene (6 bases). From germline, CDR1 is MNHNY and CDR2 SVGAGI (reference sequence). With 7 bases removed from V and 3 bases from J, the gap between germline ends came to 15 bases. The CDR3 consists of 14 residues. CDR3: CASTLGAGDYGYTF. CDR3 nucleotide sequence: TGTGCCAGCACCTTGGGGGCAGGGGACTATGGCTACACCTTC.

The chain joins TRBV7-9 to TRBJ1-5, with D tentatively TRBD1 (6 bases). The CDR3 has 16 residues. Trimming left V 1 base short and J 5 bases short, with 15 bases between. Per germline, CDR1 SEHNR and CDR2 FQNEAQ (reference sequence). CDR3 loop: CASSLGHRDRYQPQHF. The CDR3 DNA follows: TGTGCCAGCAGCTTAGGCCACAGGGATCGCTATCAGCCCCAGCATTTT.

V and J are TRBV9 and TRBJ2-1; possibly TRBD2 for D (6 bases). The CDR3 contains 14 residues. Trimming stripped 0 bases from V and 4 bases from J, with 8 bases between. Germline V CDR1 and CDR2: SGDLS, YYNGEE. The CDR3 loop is CASSVGDWYNEQFF. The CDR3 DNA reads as TGTGCCAGCAGCGTAGGGGACTGGTACAATGAGCAGTTCTTC.

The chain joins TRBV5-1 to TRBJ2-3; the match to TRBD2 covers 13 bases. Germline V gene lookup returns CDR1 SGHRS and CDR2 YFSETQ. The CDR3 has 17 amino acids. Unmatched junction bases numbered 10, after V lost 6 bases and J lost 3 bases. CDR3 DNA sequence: TGCGCCAGCACCAGACTAGCGGGAGGCCGAGGGACAGATACGCAGTATTTT. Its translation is CASTRLAGGRGTDTQYF.

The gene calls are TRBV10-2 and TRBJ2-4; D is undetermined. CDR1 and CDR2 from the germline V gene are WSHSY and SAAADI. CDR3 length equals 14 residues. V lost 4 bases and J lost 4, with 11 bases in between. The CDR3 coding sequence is TGCGCCAGCAGTGCACAGCAAGATAAAAACATTCAGTACTTC. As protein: CASSAQQDKNIQYF.

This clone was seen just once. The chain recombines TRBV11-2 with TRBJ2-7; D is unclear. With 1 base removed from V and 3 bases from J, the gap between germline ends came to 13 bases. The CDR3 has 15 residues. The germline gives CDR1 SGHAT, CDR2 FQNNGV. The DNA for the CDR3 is TGTGCCAGCAGCTTAGGTTTTGGGGATTACTACGAGCAGTACTTC. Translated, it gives CASSLGFGDYYEQYF.

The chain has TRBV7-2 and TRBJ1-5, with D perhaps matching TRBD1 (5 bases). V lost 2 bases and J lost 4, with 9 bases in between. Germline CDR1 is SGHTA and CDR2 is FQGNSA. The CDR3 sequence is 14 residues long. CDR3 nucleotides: TGTGCCAGCAGCTTATCCGGGGGGAATCAGCCCCAGCATTTT. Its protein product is CASSLSGGNQPQHF.

The CDR3 sequence: CASSEEGGLAGGKYEQYF. The DNA of the CDR3 is TGTGCCAGCAGTGAAGAGGGGGGTCTAGCGGGAGGAAAATACGAGCAGTACTTC. The rearrangement links TRBV6-1 to TRBJ2-7; 11 nucleotides match TRBD2. Looked up from germline, CDR1 is MNHNS and CDR2 is SASEGT. This CDR3 is 18 amino acids long. Unmatched junction bases numbered 12, after V lost 1 base and J lost 4 bases.